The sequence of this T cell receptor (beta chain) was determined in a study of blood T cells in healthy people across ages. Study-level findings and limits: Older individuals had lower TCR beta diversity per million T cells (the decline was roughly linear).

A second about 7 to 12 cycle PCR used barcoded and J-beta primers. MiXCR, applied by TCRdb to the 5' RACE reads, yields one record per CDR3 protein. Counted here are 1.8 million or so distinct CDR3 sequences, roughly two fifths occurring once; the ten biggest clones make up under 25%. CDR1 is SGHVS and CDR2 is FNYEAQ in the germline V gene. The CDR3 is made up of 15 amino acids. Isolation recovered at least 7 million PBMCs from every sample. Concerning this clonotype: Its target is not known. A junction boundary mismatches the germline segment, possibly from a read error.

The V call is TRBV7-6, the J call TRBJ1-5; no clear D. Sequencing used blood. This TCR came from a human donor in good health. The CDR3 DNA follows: TGTGCCGGCAGCTTACGGTTAGGGAGCAATCAGCCCCAGCATTTT. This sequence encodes CAGSLRLGSNQPQHF.